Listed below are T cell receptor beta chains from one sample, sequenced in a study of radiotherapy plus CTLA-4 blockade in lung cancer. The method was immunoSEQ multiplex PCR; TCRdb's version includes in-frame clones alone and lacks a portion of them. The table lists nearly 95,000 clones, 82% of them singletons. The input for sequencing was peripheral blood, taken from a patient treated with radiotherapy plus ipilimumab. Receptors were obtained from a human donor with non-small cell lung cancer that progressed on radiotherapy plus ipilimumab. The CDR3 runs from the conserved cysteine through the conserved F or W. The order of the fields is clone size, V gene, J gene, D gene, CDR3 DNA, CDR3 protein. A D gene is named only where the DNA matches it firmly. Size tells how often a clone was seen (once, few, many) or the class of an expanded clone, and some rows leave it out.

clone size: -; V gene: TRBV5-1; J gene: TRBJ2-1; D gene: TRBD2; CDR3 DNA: TGCGCCAGCAGCTTGCTTGGGGGGGTAATCTACAATGAGCAGTTCTTC; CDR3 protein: CASSLLGGVIYNEQFF
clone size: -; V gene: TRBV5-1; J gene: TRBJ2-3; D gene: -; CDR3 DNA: TGCGCCAGCAGCCCCGCACTCTCTAGCAGAGAAAACACAGATACGCAGTATTTT; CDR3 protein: CASSPALSSRENTDTQYF
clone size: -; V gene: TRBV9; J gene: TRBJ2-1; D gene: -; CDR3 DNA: TGTGCCAGCAGCCCGGGAATAGGTGTAGGAAAAAACAATGAGCAGTTCTTC; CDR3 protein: CASSPGIGVGKNNEQFF
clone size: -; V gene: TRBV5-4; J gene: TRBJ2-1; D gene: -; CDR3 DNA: TGTGCCAGCAGCTTTAGCGTTTACAATGAGCAGTTCTTC; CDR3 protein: CASSFSVYNEQFF
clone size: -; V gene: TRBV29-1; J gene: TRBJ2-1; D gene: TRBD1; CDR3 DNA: TGCAGCGCCCCTAACCGGGACAGGGACGGCAATGAGCAGTTCTTC; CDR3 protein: CSAPNRDRDGNEQFF
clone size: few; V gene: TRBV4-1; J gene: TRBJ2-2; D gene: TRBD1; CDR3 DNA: TGCGCCAGCAGAACAGGGGGGACCGGGGAGCTGTTTTTT; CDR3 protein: CASRTGGTGELFF
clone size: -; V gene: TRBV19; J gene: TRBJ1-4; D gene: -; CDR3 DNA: TGTGCCAGTAGTACAACAGGTACTAATGAAAAACTGTTTTTT; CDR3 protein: CASSTTGTNEKLFF
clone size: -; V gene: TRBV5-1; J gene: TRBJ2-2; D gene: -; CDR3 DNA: TGCGCCAGCAGCTTGGGTGGGTCCCTCGAAATGAACACCGGGGAGCTGTTTTTT; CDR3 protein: CASSLGGSLEMNTGELFF
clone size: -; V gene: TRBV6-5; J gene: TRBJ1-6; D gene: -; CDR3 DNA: TGTGCCAGCAGTCCGGTCGGGGAGTCACCCCTCCACTTT; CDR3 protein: CASSPVGESPLHF
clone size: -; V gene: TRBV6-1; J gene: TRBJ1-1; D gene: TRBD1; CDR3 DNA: TGTGCCAGCAGGGGGACAGGGAGTGAGCGGACTGAAGCTTTCTTT; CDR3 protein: CASRGTGSERTEAFF